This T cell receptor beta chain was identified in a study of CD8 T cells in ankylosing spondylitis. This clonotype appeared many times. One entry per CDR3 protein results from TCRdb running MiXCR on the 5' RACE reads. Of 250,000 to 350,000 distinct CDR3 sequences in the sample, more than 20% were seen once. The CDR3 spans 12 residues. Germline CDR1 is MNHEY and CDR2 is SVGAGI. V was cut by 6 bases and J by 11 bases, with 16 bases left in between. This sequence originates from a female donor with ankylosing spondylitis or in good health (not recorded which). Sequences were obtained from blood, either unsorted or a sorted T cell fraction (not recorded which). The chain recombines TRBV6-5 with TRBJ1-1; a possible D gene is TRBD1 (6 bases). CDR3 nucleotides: TGTGCCAGCAGGTCTCAGGGGTTAGTGGCTTTCTTT. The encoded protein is CASRSQGLVAFF.